What follows are 17 T cell receptor beta chains derived from one specimen sequenced in a study of Tregs in tolerant kidney transplant recipients. Sequenced by immunoSEQ multiplex PCR; TCRdb stores in-frame clones only, minus some. The sample holds about 88,000 clones; roughly 92% are singletons and the top ten take around 4.5%. Sequenced: CD8+ T cells from blood. Every receptor here comes from a human donor in good health.

The genes are TRBV13 and TRBJ1-2, with 7 bases identical to TRBD1. The germline gives CDR1 PRHDT, CDR2 FYEKMQ (reference sequence). V trimming: 5 bases; J trimming: 4 bases; junction bases outside the gene matches: 7. The CDR3 is 14 amino acids. CDR3 DNA sequence: TGTGCCAGCAGCCTAAGACAGGGCGGCTATGGCTACACCTTC. Its protein is CASSLRQGGYGYTF.

J is TRBJ2-1 and V is TRBV10-2, with a tentative D call TRBD2 (6 bases). Germline CDR1 WSHSY, CDR2 SAAADI. Trimming removed 6 bases from V and 9 bases from J, with 12 bases in between. The CDR3 is 12 residues long. The CDR3 DNA reads TGCGCCAGCAGGGGGGGTCCACGTGAGCAGTTCTTC. Its translation is CASRGGPREQFF.

The chain has TRBV6-1 and TRBJ2-7; maybe TRBD1 (5 bases). Looked up from germline, CDR1 is MNHNS and CDR2 is SASEGT. The CDR3 has 15 amino acids. V was pared by 4 bases and J by 0 bases, with 13 bases between. CDR3 nucleotide sequence: TGTGCCAGCAGTGTGGGGCAGGCCCCCTCCTACGAGCAGTACTTC. This translates into CASSVGQAPSYEQYF.

The chain is built from TRBV7-2 and TRBJ2-4, with TRBD1 matching 7 bases. Per germline, CDR1 SGHTA and CDR2 FQGNSA. J lost 3 bases, V lost 2 bases, and 1 base had no gene match. The CDR3 covers 14 residues. This CDR3 reads CASSLWDSKNIQYF. CDR3 sequence (DNA): TGTGCCAGCAGCTTATGGGACAGCAAAAACATTCAGTACTTC.

This chain links TRBV4-2 with TRBJ2-3; TRBD2 agrees at 7 bases. Unmatched junction bases numbered 13, after V lost 0 bases and J lost 4 bases. Per germline, CDR1 LGHNA and CDR2 YNFKEQ. CDR3 length equals 18 residues. For the CDR3, the DNA is TGTGCCAGCAGCCAAGAGAGGAAGTTAGGGCTAGCGGCAGATACGCAGTATTTT. This translates into CASSQERKLGLAADTQYF.

The chain employs TRBV5-1 and TRBJ2-1; 8 bases line up with TRBD2. The CDR3 covers 17 residues. The germline V gene has CDR1 SGHRS and CDR2 YFSETQ. With V trimmed by 0 bases and J by 0 bases, 5 bases remained unmatched. The CDR3 DNA follows: TGCGCCAGCAGCTTGGAATCACTAGCGGCCTCCTACAATGAGCAGTTCTTC. It encodes CASSLESLAASYNEQFF.

CDR3 nucleotide sequence: TGTGCCAGCAGCTGGGAAGATACACAGGGTAGCGCAGATACGCAGTATTTT. It translates to CASSWEDTQGSADTQYF. The chain employs TRBV5-4 and TRBJ2-3, with TRBD1 as a possible D gene (6 bases). Trimming cost V 3 bases and J 4 bases, with 21 bases left between them. From germline, CDR1 is SGHNT and CDR2 YYREEE (reference sequence). The CDR3 totals 17 residues.

The gene calls are TRBV2 and TRBJ1-4, with a tentative D call TRBD1 (5 bases). CDR1 is SNHLY and CDR2 is FYNNEI in the germline V gene. The V end was cut by 7 bases, the J end by 5 bases, with 11 bases between. CDR3 size: 13 residues. The CDR3, as DNA: TGTGCCAGCATGGGACGGCCGAATGAAAAACTGTTTTTT. This codes for CASMGRPNEKLFF.

The chain joins TRBV7-6 to TRBJ1-2; D uncertain. V lost 1 base to trimming and J lost 6 bases, with 12 bases between them. The CDR3 consists of 14 residues. Per germline, CDR1 SGHVS and CDR2 FNYEAQ. CDR3 loop: CASSLEAGQDGYTF. The CDR3 nucleotides read TGTGCCAGCAGCTTAGAGGCTGGGCAGGATGGCTACACCTTC.

The chain carries TRBV7-9 and TRBJ2-7; the match to TRBD2 covers 10 bases. With V trimmed by 2 bases and J by 3 bases, 1 base remained unmatched. CDR3 length: 14 residues. Germline values: CDR1 SEHNR, CDR2 FQNEAQ (reference sequence). The CDR3 sequence is CASSLLAGGYEQYF. The CDR3 nucleotides are TGTGCCAGCAGCTTATTAGCGGGGGGCTACGAGCAGTACTTC.

This clone has just one count. The chain links TRBV2 to TRBJ2-5, with TRBD2 matching over 8 bases. Trimming cost V 4 bases and J 2 bases; bases outside gene matches: 9. CDR3 length: 16 amino acids. Looked up from germline, CDR1 is SNHLY and CDR2 is FYNNEI. CDR3 in amino acids: CASSASSAGAQETQYF. CDR3 DNA: TGTGCCAGCAGTGCCTCTTCAGCGGGGGCTCAAGAGACCCAGTACTTC.

The chain joins TRBV29-1 to TRBJ1-1; D gene unclear. V dropped 0 bases and J dropped 5 bases, with 13 bases sitting between them. CDR1 and CDR2 (germline): SQVTM, ANQGSEA. The CDR3 loop spans 14 amino acids. The CDR3 loop is CSVEDQGVGTEAFF. DNA for the CDR3: TGCAGCGTTGAAGATCAAGGTGTGGGTACTGAAGCTTTCTTT. The entire variable domain, with the rest obtained from reference TRBV29-1 and TRBJ1-1, is as follows: SAVISQKPSRDICQRGTSLTIQCQVDSQVTMMFWYRQQPGQSLTLIATANQGSEATYESGFVIDKFPISRPNLTFSTLTVSNMSPEDSSIYLCSVEDQGVGTEAFFGQGTRLTVV.

This rearrangement joins TRBV18 to TRBJ2-3; D is possibly TRBD1 (6 bases). The length of the CDR3 is 17 residues. V dropped 6 bases and J dropped 1 base, with 20 bases sitting between them. From germline, CDR1 is KGHSH and CDR2 LQKENI. CDR3 in DNA: TGTGCCAGCTCCCCTAAACAGGGCTCGGTGGGCACAGATACGCAGTATTTT. Its protein is CASSPKQGSVGTDTQYF.

The genes are TRBV6-5 and TRBJ2-1; 10 positions match TRBD2. This CDR3 spans 16 amino acids. The J segment lost 8 bases and the V segment lost 2 bases, leaving 9 bases of the junction unmatched. Germline V gene sequence: CDR1 MNHEY, CDR2 SVGAGI. The CDR3 DNA reads TGTGCCAGCAGTTACGCCCTAGCGGGAGTTCCCCATGAGCAGTTCTTC. This encodes CASSYALAGVPHEQFF.

The chain employs TRBV9 and TRBJ2-3, with 7 bases fitting TRBD1. CDR3 length equals 16 residues. The junction had 13 bases not matched to a gene; V was cut back by 5 bases and J by 4 bases. Germline values: CDR1 SGDLS, CDR2 YYNGEE. CDR3 sequence reads: CASREPGQLGADTQYF. The CDR3 DNA reads as TGTGCCAGCAGGGAGCCGGGACAGCTAGGGGCAGATACGCAGTATTTT.

This chain uses TRBV4-1 with TRBJ1-1, with D possibly matching TRBD1 (6 bases). V lost 1 base to trimming and J lost 5 bases, with 14 bases between them. Germline V gives CDR1 MGHRA, CDR2 YSYEKL. The CDR3 runs 15 residues. The CDR3 is CASSQVVRGHTEAFF. The CDR3 nucleotides are TGCGCCAGCAGCCAAGTTGTCAGGGGACATACTGAAGCTTTCTTT.

The rearrangement links TRBV9 to TRBJ1-2; D call uncertain. Trimming cost V 0 bases and J 4 bases, with 13 bases left between them. The CDR3 runs 15 residues. Per germline, CDR1 SGDLS and CDR2 YYNGEE. This chain's CDR3 is CASSVGGATVYGYTF. The CDR3, as DNA: TGTGCCAGCAGCGTAGGGGGTGCCACAGTCTATGGCTACACCTTC.